This section outlines one T cell receptor beta chain sequence together with its context. Its antigen is unknown. TCRdb's copy holds only in-frame clones and misses some; the assay was immunoSEQ multiplex PCR. The sample shows tens of thousands of clones, less than 85% of them seen only once. Having been cultured for about 10 days, the cells underwent CD4+ T cell isolation. A positive SARS-CoV-2 PCR test fell between March and December 2020. Participants each got two BNT162b2 or mRNA-1273 vaccine doses. On day 3 and again on day 7, half the medium was replaced with IL-2 medium. The data derive from a study of vaccination effects on CD4 cells after COVID-19. Overall study: Post-vaccine sampling occurred a median 72 days after the second dose.

Findings of the study overall: Early timepoints after infection were absent, and convalescent patients were few in the study. Long after vaccination, the clones induced by infection and by vaccine shrank markedly in size.

Per germline, CDR1 SGHDN and CDR2 FVKESK. The CDR3 sequence is 17 residues long. With 2 bases clipped from V and 0 bases from J, the junction kept 2 bases outside the gene matches. The V call is TRBV14, the J call TRBJ2-1; 12 nucleotides agree with TRBD2. The TCR sequence derives from a human donor who had a prior SARS-CoV-2 infection. Sequenced material: CD4+ T cells from PBMCs cultured without peptide, taken after COVID-19 vaccination. The CDR3 loop reads CASSQTSGGSSYNEQFF. CDR3 coding DNA: TGTGCCAGCAGCCAAACTAGCGGGGGGAGCTCCTACAATGAGCAGTTCTTC.